This T cell receptor beta chain was sequenced in a study of response to subunit inactivated influenza vaccine. Broader study findings: It was the authors' suggestion that each seasonal influenza vaccination recruits few new T cells.

In this sample, this clonotype turned up a few times. Its antigen is unknown. MiXCR, run by TCRdb on the RT-PCR reads, gives a single entry per CDR3 protein. The sample contains 710,000 or so distinct CDR3 sequences, approximately 15% of which appear only once. The V gene's germline CDR1 is SQVTM and CDR2 ANQGSEA. This CDR3 is 12 amino acids long. V was pared by 3 bases and J by 5 bases, with 10 bases between. The source was PBMCs from blood, collected about 12 days after vaccination. The receptor was derived from a man aged 50 to 60 who received an inactivated influenza vaccine. The chain has TRBV29-1 and TRBJ2-5; D is ambiguous. The CDR3 DNA follows: TGCAGCGTTGATAGGACGGCCGAGACCCAGTACTTC. It codes for CSVDRTAETQYF.